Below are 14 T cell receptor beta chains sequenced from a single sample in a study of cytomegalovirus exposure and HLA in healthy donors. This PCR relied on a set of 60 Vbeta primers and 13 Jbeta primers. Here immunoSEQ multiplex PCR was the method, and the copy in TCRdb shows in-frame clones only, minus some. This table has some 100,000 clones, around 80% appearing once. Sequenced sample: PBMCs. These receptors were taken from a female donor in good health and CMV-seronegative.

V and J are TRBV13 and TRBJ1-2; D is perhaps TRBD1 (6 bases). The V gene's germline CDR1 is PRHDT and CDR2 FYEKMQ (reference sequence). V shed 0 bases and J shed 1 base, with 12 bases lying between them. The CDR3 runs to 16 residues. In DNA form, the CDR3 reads TGTGCCAGCAGCTTAGGCCCCGCAGGGGTTAACTATGGCTACACCTTC. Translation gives CASSLGPAGVNYGYTF.

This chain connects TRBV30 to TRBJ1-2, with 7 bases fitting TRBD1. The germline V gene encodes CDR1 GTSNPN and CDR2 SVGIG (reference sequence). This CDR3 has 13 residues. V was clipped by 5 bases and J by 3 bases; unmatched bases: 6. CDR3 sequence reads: CAWRQGVYYGYTF. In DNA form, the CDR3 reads TGTGCCTGGCGTCAGGGGGTGTACTATGGCTACACCTTC.

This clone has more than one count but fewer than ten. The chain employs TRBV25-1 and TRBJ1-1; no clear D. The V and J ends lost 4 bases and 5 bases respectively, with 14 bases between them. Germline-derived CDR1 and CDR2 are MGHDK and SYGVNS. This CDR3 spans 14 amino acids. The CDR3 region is CASSGGSRKTEAFF. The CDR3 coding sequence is TGTGCCAGCAGTGGAGGGAGTCGGAAGACTGAAGCTTTCTTT.

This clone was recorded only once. CDR3 protein: CASSLSFSGDQPQHF. The CDR3 region has the DNA TGTGCCAGCAGCTTGTCATTTAGCGGCGATCAGCCCCAGCATTTT. The rearrangement uses TRBV28 and TRBJ1-5, with no clear D. V lost 6 bases, J lost 5 bases, and 17 bases lay in between. Germline CDR1 is MDHEN and CDR2 is SYDVKM. The CDR3 runs 15 residues.

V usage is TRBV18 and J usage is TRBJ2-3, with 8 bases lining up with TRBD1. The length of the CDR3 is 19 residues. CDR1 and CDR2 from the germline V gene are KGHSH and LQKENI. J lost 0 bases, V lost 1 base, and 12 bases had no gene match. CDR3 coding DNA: TGTGCCAGCTCACCACTAGGGACAGGCCTCGCCTCTAGCACAGATACGCAGTATTTT. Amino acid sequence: CASSPLGTGLASSTDTQYF.

The CDR3 bases are TGTGCCAGCAGGTCGCAGGGACTTAACACTGAAGCTTTCTTT. It encodes CASRSQGLNTEAFF. V and J are TRBV6-6 and TRBJ1-1, with D perhaps TRBD1 (5 bases). V lost 6 bases and J 2 bases, leaving 13 bases between the germline ends. Germline loops: CDR1 MNHNY, CDR2 SVGAGI (reference sequence). CDR3 length equals 14 residues.

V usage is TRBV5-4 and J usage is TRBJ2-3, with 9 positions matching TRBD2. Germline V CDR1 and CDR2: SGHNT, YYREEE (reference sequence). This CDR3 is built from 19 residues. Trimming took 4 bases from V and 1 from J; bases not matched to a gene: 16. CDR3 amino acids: CASSLGGAQRGDGTDTQYF. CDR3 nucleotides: TGTGCCAGCAGCCTTGGGGGGGCTCAGCGGGGGGACGGCACAGATACGCAGTATTTT.

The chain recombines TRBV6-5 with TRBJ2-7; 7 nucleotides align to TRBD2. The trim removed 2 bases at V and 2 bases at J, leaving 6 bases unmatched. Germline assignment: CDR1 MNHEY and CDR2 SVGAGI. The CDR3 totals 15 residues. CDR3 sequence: CASSYGEGGAYEQYF. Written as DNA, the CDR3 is TGTGCCAGCAGTTACGGGGAGGGAGGGGCCTACGAGCAGTACTTC.

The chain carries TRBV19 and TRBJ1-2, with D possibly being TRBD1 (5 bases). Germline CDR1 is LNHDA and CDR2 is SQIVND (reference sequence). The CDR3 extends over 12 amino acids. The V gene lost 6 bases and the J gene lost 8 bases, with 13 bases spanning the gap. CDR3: CASRHSGYGYTF. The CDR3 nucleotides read TGTGCCAGTAGACACTCAGGGTACGGCTACACCTTC.

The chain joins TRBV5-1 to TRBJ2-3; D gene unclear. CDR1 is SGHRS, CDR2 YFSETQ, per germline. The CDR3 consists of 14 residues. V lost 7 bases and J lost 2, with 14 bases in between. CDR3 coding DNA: TGCGCCAGCCACGACTCGCTTCCCACAGATACGCAGTATTTT. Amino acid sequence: CASHDSLPTDTQYF.

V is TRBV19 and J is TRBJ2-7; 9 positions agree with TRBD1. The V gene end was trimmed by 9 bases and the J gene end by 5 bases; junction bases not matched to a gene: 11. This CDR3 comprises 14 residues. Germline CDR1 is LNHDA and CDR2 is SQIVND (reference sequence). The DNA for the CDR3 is TGTGCCAGCGGAACGGACAGGGGAACCCACGAGCAGTACTTC. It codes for CASGTDRGTHEQYF.

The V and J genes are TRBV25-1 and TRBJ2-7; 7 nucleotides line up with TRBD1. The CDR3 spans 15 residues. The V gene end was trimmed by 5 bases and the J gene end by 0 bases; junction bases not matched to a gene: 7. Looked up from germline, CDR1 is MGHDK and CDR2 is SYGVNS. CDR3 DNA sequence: TGTGCCAGCAGTCTTACAGGGGAATCCTCCTACGAGCAGTACTTC. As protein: CASSLTGESSYEQYF.

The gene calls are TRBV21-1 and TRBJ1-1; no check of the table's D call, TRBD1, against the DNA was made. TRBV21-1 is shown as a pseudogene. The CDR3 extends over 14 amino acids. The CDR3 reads CASRSTVENTEAFF. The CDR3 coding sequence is TGTGCCAGCAGATCGACAGTAGAGAACACTGAAGCTTTCTTT.

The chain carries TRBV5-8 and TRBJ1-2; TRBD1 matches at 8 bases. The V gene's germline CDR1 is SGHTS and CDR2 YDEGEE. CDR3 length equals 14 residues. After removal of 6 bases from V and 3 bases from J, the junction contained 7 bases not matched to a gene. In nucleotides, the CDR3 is TGTGCCAGCATCTTCAGGGGGCAAGACTATGGCTACACCTTC. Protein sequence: CASIFRGQDYGYTF.